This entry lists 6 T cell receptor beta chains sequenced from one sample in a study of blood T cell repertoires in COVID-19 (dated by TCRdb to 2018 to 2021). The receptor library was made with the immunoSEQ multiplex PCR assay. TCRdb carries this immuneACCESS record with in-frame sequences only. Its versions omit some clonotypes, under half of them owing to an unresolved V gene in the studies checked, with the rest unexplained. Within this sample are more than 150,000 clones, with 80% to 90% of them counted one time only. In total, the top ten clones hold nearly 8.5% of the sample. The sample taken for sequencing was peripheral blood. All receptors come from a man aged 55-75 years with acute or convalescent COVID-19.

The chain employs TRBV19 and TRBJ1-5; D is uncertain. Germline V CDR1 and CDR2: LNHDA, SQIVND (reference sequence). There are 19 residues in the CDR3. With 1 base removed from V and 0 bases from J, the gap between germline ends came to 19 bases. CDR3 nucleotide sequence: TGTGCCAGTAGTATAGGTGGGCGACACGTGTTTTATAGCAATCAGCCCCAGCATTTT. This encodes CASSIGGRHVFYSNQPQHF.

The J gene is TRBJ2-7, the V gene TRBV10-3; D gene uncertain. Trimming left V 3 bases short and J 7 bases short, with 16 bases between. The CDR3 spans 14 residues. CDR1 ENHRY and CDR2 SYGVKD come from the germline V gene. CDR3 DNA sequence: TGTGCCATCAGTGAATCAGGTTACCCCCGGGAGCAGTACTTC. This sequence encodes CAISESGYPREQYF.

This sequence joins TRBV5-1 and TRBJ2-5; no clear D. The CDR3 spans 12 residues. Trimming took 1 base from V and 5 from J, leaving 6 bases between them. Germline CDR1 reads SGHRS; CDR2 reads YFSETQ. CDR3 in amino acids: CASSLSGETQYF. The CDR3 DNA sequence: TGCGCCAGCAGCTTGTCCGGGGAGACCCAGTACTTC.

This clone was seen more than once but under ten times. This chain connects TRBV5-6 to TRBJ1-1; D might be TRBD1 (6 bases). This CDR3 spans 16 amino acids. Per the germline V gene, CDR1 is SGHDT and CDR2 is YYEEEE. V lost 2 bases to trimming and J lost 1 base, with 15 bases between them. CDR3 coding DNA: TGTGCCAGCAGCTTTAAAAACAGGGACCCGAACACTGAAGCTTTCTTT. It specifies CASSFKNRDPNTEAFF.

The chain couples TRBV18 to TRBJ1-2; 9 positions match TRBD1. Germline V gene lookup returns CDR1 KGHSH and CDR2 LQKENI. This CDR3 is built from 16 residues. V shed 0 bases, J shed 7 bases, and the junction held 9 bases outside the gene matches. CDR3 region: CASSPPSPGTGLGYTF. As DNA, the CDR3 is TGTGCCAGCTCACCACCTTCCCCCGGGACAGGGCTTGGCTACACCTTC.

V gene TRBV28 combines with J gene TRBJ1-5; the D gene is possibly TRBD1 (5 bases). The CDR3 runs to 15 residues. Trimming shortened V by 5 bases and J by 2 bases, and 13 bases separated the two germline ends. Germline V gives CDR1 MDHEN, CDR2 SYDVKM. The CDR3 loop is CASSPPTDGNQPQHF. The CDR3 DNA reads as TGTGCCAGCAGTCCGCCGACAGACGGCAATCAGCCCCAGCATTTT.